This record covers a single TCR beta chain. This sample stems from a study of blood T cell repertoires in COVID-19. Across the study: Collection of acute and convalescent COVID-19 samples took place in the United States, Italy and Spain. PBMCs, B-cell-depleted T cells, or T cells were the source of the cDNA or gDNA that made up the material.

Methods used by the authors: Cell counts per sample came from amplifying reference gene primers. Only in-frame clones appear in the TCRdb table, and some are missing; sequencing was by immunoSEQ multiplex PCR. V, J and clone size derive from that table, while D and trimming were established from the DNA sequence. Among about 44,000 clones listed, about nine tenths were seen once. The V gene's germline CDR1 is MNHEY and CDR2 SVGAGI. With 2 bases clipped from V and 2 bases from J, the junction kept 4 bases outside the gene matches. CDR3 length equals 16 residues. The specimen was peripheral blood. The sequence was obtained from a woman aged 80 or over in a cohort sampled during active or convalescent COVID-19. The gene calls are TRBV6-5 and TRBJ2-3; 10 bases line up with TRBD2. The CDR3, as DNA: TGTGCCAGCAGTTACAGGCTAGCGGGGGTCACAGATACGCAGTATTTT. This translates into CASSYRLAGVTDTQYF.